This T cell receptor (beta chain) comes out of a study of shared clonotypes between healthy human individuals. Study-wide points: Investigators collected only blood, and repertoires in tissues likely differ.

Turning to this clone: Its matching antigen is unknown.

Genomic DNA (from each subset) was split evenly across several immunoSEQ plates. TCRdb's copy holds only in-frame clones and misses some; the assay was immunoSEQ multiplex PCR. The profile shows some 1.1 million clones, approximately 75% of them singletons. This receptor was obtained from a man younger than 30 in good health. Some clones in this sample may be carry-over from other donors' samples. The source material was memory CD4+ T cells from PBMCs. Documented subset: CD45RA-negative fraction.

CDR3 sequence reads: CASSQEGLNNEQFF. CDR3 bases: TGCGCCAGCAGCCAAGAGGGACTAAATAATGAGCAGTTCTTC. The rearrangement uses TRBV4-3 and TRBJ2-1; TRBD2 aligns across 7 bases. V trimming: 0 bases; J trimming: 7 bases; junction bases outside the gene matches: 3. CDR3 length: 14 residues. Germline V lookup: CDR1 LGHNA, CDR2 YSLEER.